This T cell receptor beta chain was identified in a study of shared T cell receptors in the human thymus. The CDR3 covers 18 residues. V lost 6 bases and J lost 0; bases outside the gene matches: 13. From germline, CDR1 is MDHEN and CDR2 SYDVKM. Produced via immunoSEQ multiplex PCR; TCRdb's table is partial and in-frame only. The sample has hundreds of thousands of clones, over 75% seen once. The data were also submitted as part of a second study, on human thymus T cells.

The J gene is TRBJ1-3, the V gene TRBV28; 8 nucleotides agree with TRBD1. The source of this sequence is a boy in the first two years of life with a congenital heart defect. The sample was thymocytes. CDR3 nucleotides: TGTGCCAGCAGCTACGGACAGGGAGCCCTTACCTCTGGAAACACCATATATTTT. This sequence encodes CASSYGQGALTSGNTIYF.